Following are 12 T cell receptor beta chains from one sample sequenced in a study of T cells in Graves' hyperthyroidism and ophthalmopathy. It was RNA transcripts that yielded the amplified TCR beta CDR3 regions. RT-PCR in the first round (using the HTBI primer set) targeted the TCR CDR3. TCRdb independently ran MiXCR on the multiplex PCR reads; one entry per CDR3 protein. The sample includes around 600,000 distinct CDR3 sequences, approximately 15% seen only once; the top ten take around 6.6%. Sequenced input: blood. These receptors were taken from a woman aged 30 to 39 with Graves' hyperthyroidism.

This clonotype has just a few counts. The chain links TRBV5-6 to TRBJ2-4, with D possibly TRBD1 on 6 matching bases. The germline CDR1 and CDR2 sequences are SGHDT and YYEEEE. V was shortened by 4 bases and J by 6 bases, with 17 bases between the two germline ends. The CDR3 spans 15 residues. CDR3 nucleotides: TGTGCCAGCAGCCTGTACCAGGGGACCCTAAACATTCAGTACTTC. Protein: CASSLYQGTLNIQYF.

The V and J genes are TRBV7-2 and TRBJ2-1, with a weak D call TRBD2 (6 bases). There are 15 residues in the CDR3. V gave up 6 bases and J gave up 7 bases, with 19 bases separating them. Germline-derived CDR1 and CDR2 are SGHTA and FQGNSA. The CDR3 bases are TGTGCCAGCAGTAGGGAGGTGAAAGGATCTAATGAGCAGTTCTTC. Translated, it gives CASSREVKGSNEQFF.

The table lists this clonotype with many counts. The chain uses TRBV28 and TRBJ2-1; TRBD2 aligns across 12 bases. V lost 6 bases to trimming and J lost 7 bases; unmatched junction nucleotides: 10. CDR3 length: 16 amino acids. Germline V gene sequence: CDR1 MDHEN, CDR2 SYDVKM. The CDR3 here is CASSSRLAGEWNEQFF. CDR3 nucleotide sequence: TGTGCCAGCAGCTCCCGACTAGCGGGAGAATGGAATGAGCAGTTCTTC.

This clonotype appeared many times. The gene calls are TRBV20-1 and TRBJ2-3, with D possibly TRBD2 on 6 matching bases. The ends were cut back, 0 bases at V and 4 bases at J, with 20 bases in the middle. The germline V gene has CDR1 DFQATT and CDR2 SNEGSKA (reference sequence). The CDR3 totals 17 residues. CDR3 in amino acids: CSARDPSAGTGSDTQYF. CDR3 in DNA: TGCAGTGCTAGAGACCCCTCGGCGGGAACTGGGTCAGATACGCAGTATTTT.

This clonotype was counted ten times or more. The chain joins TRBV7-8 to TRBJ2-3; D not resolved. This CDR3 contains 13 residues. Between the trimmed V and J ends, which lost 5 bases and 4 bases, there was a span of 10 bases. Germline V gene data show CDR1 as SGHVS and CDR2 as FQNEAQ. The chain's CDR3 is CASSLNLPDTQYF. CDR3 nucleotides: TGTGCCAGCAGCCTCAACCTTCCAGATACGCAGTATTTT. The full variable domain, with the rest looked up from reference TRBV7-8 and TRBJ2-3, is GAGVSQSPRYKVAKRGQDVALRCDPISGHVSLFWYQQALGQGPEFLTYFQNEAQLDKSGLPSDRFFAERPEGSVSTLKIQRTQQEDSAVYLCASSLNLPDTQYFGPGTRLTVL.

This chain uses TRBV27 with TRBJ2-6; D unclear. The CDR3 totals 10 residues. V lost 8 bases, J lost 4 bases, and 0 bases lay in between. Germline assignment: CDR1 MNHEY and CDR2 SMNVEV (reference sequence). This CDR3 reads CASGANVLTF. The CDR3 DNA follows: TGTGCCAGCGGGGCCAACGTCCTGACTTTC.

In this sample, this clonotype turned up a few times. The DNA for the CDR3 is TGTGCCAGCAGCGTAGGGCATGCAGACACTGAAGCTTTCTTT. As protein: CASSVGHADTEAFF. The V call is TRBV9, the J call TRBJ1-1; no definite D call. The germline V and J ends were trimmed by 0 bases and 3 bases, with 9 bases remaining between them. Germline V gene data show CDR1 as SGDLS and CDR2 as YYNGEE. The CDR3 spans 14 residues.

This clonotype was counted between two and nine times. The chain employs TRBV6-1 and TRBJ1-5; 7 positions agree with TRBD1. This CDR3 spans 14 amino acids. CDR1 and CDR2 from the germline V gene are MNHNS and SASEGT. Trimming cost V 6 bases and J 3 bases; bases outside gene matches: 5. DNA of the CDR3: TGTGCCAGCAGACGTACAGGGGTCAATCAGCCCCAGCATTTT. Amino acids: CASRRTGVNQPQHF.

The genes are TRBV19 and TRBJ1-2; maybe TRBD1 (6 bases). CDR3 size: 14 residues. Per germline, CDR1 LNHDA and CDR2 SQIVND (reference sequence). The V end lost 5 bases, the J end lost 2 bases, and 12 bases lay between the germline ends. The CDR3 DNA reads TGTGCCAGTAGTCCGGCTGGACAGAACTATGGCTACACCTTC. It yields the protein CASSPAGQNYGYTF.

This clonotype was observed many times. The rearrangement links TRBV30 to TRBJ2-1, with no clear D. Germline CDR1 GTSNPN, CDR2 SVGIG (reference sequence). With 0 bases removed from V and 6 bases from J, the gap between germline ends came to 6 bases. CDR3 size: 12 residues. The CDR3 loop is CAWSVSGNEQFF. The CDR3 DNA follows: TGTGCCTGGAGTGTATCAGGCAATGAGCAGTTCTTC.

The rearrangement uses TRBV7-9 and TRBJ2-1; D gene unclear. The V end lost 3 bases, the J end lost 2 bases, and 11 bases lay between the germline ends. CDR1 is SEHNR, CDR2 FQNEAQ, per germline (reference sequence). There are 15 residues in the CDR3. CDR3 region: CASSFSQVTYNEQFF. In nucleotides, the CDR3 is TGTGCCAGCAGCTTTTCGCAGGTTACCTACAATGAGCAGTTCTTC.

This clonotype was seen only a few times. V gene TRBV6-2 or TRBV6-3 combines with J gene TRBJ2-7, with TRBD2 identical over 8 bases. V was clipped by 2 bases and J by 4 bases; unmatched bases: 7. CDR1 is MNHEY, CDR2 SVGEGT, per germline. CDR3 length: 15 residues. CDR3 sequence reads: CASSYIESGRYEQYF. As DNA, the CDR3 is TGTGCCAGCAGTTACATCGAGAGCGGGAGATACGAGCAGTACTTC.